This TCR beta chain came from a study of shared clonotypes between healthy human individuals. Whole-study findings and limits: Though the depth was large, rarefaction showed that sorted-subset sequencing was incomplete. Generation probabilities of non-shared clonotypes were lower (relative to those shared by all four donors).

Donors comprised healthy HIV-negative adults lacking recent acute infections or vaccinations. This clone was counted once. Its target is not known. Repertoires were generated with immunoSEQ multiplex PCR, while TCRdb's copy carries only in-frame clones and drops some. The repertoire holds almost 750,000 clones, with just under 75% as singletons. CDR1 is SGHRS and CDR2 is YFSETQ in the germline V gene. There are 16 residues in the CDR3. J gave up 5 bases and V 0 bases, and 3 bases lay outside the gene matches. The clonotype was recovered from a woman aged 25 to 39 in good health. This chain uses TRBV5-1 with TRBJ2-1, with 12 bases matching TRBD2. Material for sequencing was memory CD4+ T cells sorted from blood. Documented subset: CD45RA-negative fraction. CDR3 loop: CASSLAGLAGHNEQFF. The CDR3 DNA sequence: TGCGCCAGCAGCTTGGCAGGACTAGCGGGGCACAATGAGCAGTTCTTC. The full variable domain, its missing parts supplied by reference TRBV5-1 and TRBJ2-1, is KAGVTQTPRYLIKTRGQQVTLSCSPISGHRSVSWYQQTPGQGLQFLFEYFSETQRNKGNFPGRFSGRQFSNSRSEMNVSTLELGDSALYLCASSLAGLAGHNEQFFGPGTRLTVL.